These T cell receptor beta chains were read from a single sample in a study of cytomegalovirus exposure and HLA in healthy donors. The protocol was immunoSEQ multiplex PCR, while the TCRdb copy is restricted to in-frame clones and leaves out a portion. The data show about 190,000 clones, over 70% seen once. The sample comprised PBMCs. The receptors stem from a woman younger than 35 in good health and CMV-seronegative. Each CDR3 is given with its conserved first and last residue. D genes are given only for firm matches. Not all rows give a size; the values are once, few, many and, for expanded clones, a class.

TRBJ1-2 - TRBV15 TRBD1 TGTGCCACTGCCGACGGGACAGCCAACTATGGCTACACCTTC CATADGTANYGYTF
TRBJ2-7 - TRBV7-9 TRBD1 TGTGCCAGCAGTAGACAGGGGGCTGACGAGCAGTACTTC CASSRQGADEQYF
TRBJ2-5 once TRBV28 TRBD1 TGTGCCAGCAGCAGTGACAGGGGGCGCGAGACCCAGTACTTC CASSSDRGRETQYF
TRBJ2-3 - TRBV28 - TGTGCCAGCAGCAGCAGGGGAGCAACAGATACGCAGTATTTT CASSSRGATDTQYF
TRBJ1-5 - TRBV4-2 - TGTGCCAGCAGCCAAGATGTGCAGGGAAGCAATCAGCCCCAGCATTTT CASSQDVQGSNQPQHF
TRBJ1-1 - TRBV11-1 TRBD1 TGTGCCAGCAGCTTAAAAGCAGGGGGAACTGAAGCTTTCTTT CASSLKAGGTEAFF
TRBJ2-3 - TRBV18 TRBD2 TGTGCCAGCTCACCAGTAGCGGGGTTTGGCACAGATACGCAGTATTTT CASSPVAGFGTDTQYF
TRBJ2-1 - TRBV5-4 - TGTGCCAGCAGCCCGGACTTAAGAGGTATATACAATGAGCAGTTCTTC CASSPDLRGIYNEQFF
TRBJ2-1 - TRBV4-2 - TGTGCCAGCAGCCTAGCCGAGCCGAGCTCCTACAATGAGCAGTTCTTC CASSLAEPSSYNEQFF
TRBJ2-7 - TRBV27 TRBD2 TGTGCCAGCAGTTTAAGTCTAGCGGGAACCGAGCAGTACTTC CASSLSLAGTEQYF
TRBJ1-2 - TRBV19 - TGTGCCAGTATTCGGGGGGACATACTTCGGTCGGATGGCTACACCTTC CASIRGDILRSDGYTF
TRBJ1-2 once TRBV5-5 - TGTGCCAGCAGCTTGGCGACGGAGACTTATGGCTACACCTTC CASSLATETYGYTF
TRBJ1-4 - TRBV14 - TGTGCCAGCAGCAGAACGGGAGCACACATCAGCACTAATGAAAAACTGTTTTTT CASSRTGAHISTNEKLFF
TRBJ2-2 few TRBV15 TRBD1 TGTGCCACCAGCGGCTACAGGGGAAGCACCGGGGAGCTGTTTTTT CATSGYRGSTGELFF
TRBJ2-1 - TRBV7-9 TRBD2 TGTGCCAGCATACGACTAGCGGAGTACAATGAGCAGTTCTTC CASIRLAEYNEQFF
TRBJ2-7 - TRBV7-9 - TGTGCCAGCAGCACTACCCCGCCCCCGTCCGGAAGCGCCGAGCAGTACTTC CASSTTPPPSGSAEQYF
TRBJ2-1 - TRBV30 TRBD2 TGTGCCTGTCTACGGTGGCTAGCGGGAGGGGCCGCCGGGGGTGAGCAGTTCTTC CACLRWLAGGAAGGEQFF
TRBJ1-2 once TRBV28 - TGTGCCACCTACAGGCCATATAACTATGGCTACACCTTC CATYRPYNYGYTF
TRBJ2-2 - TRBV19 TRBD2 TGTGCCAGTAGTGTGAAACTAGCGGGAGGTTTGGGGGAGCTGTTTTTT CASSVKLAGGLGELFF
TRBJ2-7 - TRBV6-1 TRBD1 TGTGCCAGCAGCGAAACCGGGACAGGGTCCTACGAGCAGTACTTC CASSETGTGSYEQYF
TRBJ1-5 - TRBV7-9 - TGTGCCAGCAGCGATAGCTCAGGGGAAAATCAGCCCCAGCAATTT CASSDSSGENQPQQF
TRBJ1-1 - TRBV7-9 - TGTTCCAGCAGCTTGAACAGCATGAACACTGAAGCTTTCTTT CSSSLNSMNTEAFF
TRBJ2-1 - TRBV13 TRBD2 TGTGCCAGCAGCTTAAAGGGACTAGGCCTAGGAAGGGGGGATGAGCAGTTCTTC CASSLKGLGLGRGDEQFF
TRBJ2-1 - TRBV4-2 TRBD2 TGTGCCAGCAGCCAAGTCTTGGATATCGGCGGGAGGAACAATGAGCAGTTCTTC CASSQVLDIGGRNNEQFF
TRBJ2-3 - TRBV14 TRBD2 TGTGCCAGCAGCCAAGTCGGGGGGGGCACAGATACGCAGTATTTT CASSQVGGGTDTQYF
TRBJ1-2 - TRBV29-1 - TGCAGCACTGAGATGACTGAGGATGGCTACACCTTC CSTEMTEDGYTF
TRBJ2-1 - TRBV10-1 TRBD2 TGCGCCAGCAGCGGACTAGAGGATGAGCAGTTCTTC CASSGLEDEQFF
TRBJ1-6 - TRBV9 - TGTGCCAGCAGCGGAGGACAGACTAATTCACCCCTCCACTTT CASSGGQTNSPLHF
TRBJ2-3 - TRBV7-9 TRBD1 TGTGCCAGCAGTTACAGGGGGATTGGTACAGATACGCAGTATTTT CASSYRGIGTDTQYF
TRBJ1-2 - TRBV11-1 TRBD1 TGTGCCAGCAGCTGGGGACAGTTGAAAAACTATGGCTACACCTTC CASSWGQLKNYGYTF
TRBJ2-5 - TRBV7-2 - TGTGCCAGCAGCTTAATGAGCCACTCTCGGGAGACCCAGTACTTC CASSLMSHSRETQYF
TRBJ2-7 - TRBV5-1 - TGCGCCAGCGGGTTTAGGGGATCAAGCTACGAGCAGTACTTC CASGFRGSSYEQYF
TRBJ2-7 - TRBV4-1 TRBD1 TGCGCCAGCAGCCAGGCAACCGGGACAGGGGCCTACGAGCAGTACTTC CASSQATGTGAYEQYF
TRBJ2-7 - TRBV5-6 - TGTGCCAGCAGCTTGTTGAACAGCTACGAGCAGTACTTC CASSLLNSYEQYF
TRBJ2-7 - TRBV6-5 TRBD1 TGTGCCAGCAGTCCCGGGACAGGGAGCTCCTACGAGCAGTACTTC CASSPGTGSSYEQYF
TRBJ2-1 - TRBV7-3 - TGTGCCAGCAGCTTAGGTAGCCTCGGAAGTAATGAGCAGTTCTTC CASSLGSLGSNEQFF
TRBJ2-1 - TRBV27 TRBD1 TGTGCCAGCAGTTTCGGGACAGATACCAATGAGCAGTTCTTC CASSFGTDTNEQFF
TRBJ2-7 - TRBV13 TRBD1 TGTGCCAGCAGCCCAAACAGGGGCCCGGCATCCTACGAGCAGTACTTC CASSPNRGPASYEQYF
TRBJ2-2 - TRBV29-1 TRBD1 TGCAGCGTTCCCGACAGGGGGCCCGGGGAGCTGTTTTTT CSVPDRGPGELFF
TRBJ2-2 - TRBV5-1 - TGCGCCAGCAGCTTGGCCTCAACGGGGGACACCGGGGAGCTGTTTTTT CASSLASTGDTGELFF
TRBJ1-1 - TRBV2 TRBD1 TGTGCCAGCAGCGCCCTACAGGGGTACGCTGAAGCTTTCTTT CASSALQGYAEAFF
TRBJ1-2 - TRBV30 TRBD1 TGTGCCTTAAACCGGGACAGGGGGAACTATGGCTACACCTTC CALNRDRGNYGYTF
TRBJ2-7 - TRBV6-5 - TGTGCCAGCAGTTACTCGGAGTCCGGGGGAACCTACGAGCAGTACTTC CASSYSESGGTYEQYF
TRBJ2-2 - TRBV15 - TGTGCCACCAGCAGGATCGACAAGAACACCGGGGAGCTGTTTTTT CATSRIDKNTGELFF
TRBJ1-2 - TRBV15 - TGTGCCACCAGCAGAGACAACGCCCGGAGCTATGGCTACACCTTC CATSRDNARSYGYTF
TRBJ1-2 - TRBV7-3 - TGTGCCAGCAGCTTAACTTCCCGGGGTAGTGGGGATGGCTACACCTTC CASSLTSRGSGDGYTF
TRBJ1-2 - TRBV28 TRBD1 TGTGCCAGCAGTGTCCGGGACAGAGACAACTATGGCTACACCTTC CASSVRDRDNYGYTF
TRBJ2-7 - TRBV30 TRBD2 TGTGCCTGGATAGCGGGAGGAGTGAGGGAGCAGTACTTC CAWIAGGVREQYF
TRBJ2-7 - TRBV28 TRBD2 TGTGCCAGCAGTTTATATCTAGCGGGAGTCTACGAGCAGTACTTC CASSLYLAGVYEQYF
TRBJ1-5 once TRBV7-8 - TGTGCCAGCAGCTTCACAGGTGACAATCAGCCCCAGCATTTT CASSFTGDNQPQHF
TRBJ1-1 - TRBV28 - TGTGCCAGCAGACAGGGAGGGTACACTGAAGCTTTCTTT CASRQGGYTEAFF
TRBJ1-2 - TRBV5-5 TRBD1 TGTGCCAGCAGCTTGGAGACAGGGAACTATGGCTACACCTTC CASSLETGNYGYTF
TRBJ2-1 - TRBV9 TRBD2 TGTGCCAGCAGCGCGGGCAGCGGGGGGTATGAGCAGTTCTTC CASSAGSGGYEQFF
TRBJ1-1 - TRBV2 - TGTGCCAGCAGTGAATTCAGGGGGAACACTGAAGCTTTCTTT CASSEFRGNTEAFF
TRBJ2-3 - TRBV2 - TGTGCCAGCAGAACCCCACGCGCAGATACGCAGTATTTT CASRTPRADTQYF
TRBJ2-6 - TRBV4-1 - TGCGCCAGCACGGATCTGGTAGGGGTCTCTGGGGCCAACGTCCTGACTTTC CASTDLVGVSGANVLTF
TRBJ2-7 - TRBV6-1 TRBD1 TGTGCCAGCAGTGTTGGGACAGGACCCTACGAGCAGTACTTC CASSVGTGPYEQYF
TRBJ1-1 - TRBV7-9 TRBD1 TGTGCCAGCAGCAAGGGACAGGGGAACACTGAAGCTTTCTTT CASSKGQGNTEAFF
TRBJ2-7 - TRBV5-1 TRBD2 TGCGCCAGCAGCTTGAAATACGGGGGGTTCTACGAGCAGTACTTC CASSLKYGGFYEQYF
TRBJ1-1 - TRBV14 - TGTGCCAGCAGCCAAGATCATTGGCAGGGATACACTGAAGCTTTCTTT CASSQDHWQGYTEAFF